The T cell receptor (beta chain) under discussion was sequenced for a study of cytomegalovirus exposure and HLA in healthy donors. Overall study context: The 90 to 150 validation repertoires were produced on the same platform as the roughly 670 repertoires of the first cohort. This was reported in a later analysis.

The CDR3 has 16 amino acids. CDR1 SGHNT and CDR2 YYREEE come from the germline V gene (reference sequence). Trimming took 4 bases from V and 4 from J; bases not matched to a gene: 8. The donors were in the roughly 120-subject validation cohort; that cohort was separate from the approximately 700-subject first cohort. Repertoires were generated with immunoSEQ multiplex PCR, while TCRdb's copy carries only in-frame clones and drops some. The table shows tens of thousands of clones, with more than 90% occurring only once. The V gene is TRBV5-4, the J gene TRBJ2-1; the match to TRBD2 covers 10 bases. The TCR sequence derives from a man aged 18 to 29 in good health and CMV-seronegative. Sequenced: PBMCs. The CDR3 DNA follows: TGTGCCAGCAGCGCGGCTAGCGGGAGAACGTACAATGAGCAGTTCTTC. Protein product: CASSAASGRTYNEQFF.